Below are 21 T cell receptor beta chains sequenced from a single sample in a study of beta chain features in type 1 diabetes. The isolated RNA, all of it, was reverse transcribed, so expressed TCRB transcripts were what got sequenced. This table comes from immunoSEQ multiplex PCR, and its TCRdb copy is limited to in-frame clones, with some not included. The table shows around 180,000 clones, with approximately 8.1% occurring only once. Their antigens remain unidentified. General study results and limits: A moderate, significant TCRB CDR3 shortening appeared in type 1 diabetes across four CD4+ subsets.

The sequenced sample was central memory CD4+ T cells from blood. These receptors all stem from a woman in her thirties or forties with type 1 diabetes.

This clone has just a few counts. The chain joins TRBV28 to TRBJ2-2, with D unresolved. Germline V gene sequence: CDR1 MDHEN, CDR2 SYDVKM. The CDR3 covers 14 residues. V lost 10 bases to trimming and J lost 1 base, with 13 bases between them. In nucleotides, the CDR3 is TGTGCCACCCTTTTTCGAGGGAACACCGGGGAGCTGTTTTTT. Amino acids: CATLFRGNTGELFF.

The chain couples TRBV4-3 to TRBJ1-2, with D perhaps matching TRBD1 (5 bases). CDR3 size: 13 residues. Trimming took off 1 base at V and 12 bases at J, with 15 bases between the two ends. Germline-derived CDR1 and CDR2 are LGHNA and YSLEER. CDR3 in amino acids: CASSQVVGGGDTF. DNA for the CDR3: TGCGCCAGCAGCCAAGTTGTGGGGGGGGGAGACACCTTC.

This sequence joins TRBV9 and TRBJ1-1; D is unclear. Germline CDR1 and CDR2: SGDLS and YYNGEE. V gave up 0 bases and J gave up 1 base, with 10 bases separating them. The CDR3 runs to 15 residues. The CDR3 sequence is CASSVAPSGNTEAFF. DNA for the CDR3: TGTGCCAGCAGCGTAGCTCCCTCGGGGAACACTGAAGCTTTCTTT.

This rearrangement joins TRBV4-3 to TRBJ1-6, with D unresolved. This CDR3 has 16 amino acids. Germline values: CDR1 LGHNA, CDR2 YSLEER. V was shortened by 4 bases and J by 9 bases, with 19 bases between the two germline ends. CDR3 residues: CASSRNPWEGISPLHF. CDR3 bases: TGCGCCAGCAGCCGCAACCCCTGGGAGGGAATTTCACCCCTCCACTTT.

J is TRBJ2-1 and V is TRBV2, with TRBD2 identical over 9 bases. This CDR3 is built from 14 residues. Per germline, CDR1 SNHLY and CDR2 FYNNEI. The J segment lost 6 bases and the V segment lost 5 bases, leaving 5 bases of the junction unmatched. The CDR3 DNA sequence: TGTGCCAGCAGTACGGGACTAGCTGGCAATGAGCAGTTCTTC. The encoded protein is CASSTGLAGNEQFF.

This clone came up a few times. The DNA for the CDR3 is TGTGCCAGCAGCGTATCCGGACAGACCAACGGCGGCGGCTACACCTTC. Amino acids: CASSVSGQTNGGGYTF. V is TRBV9 and J is TRBJ1-2; possible D gene TRBD1, 6 bases. This CDR3 is built from 16 residues. V gave up 1 base and J gave up 8 bases, with 21 bases separating them. CDR1 SGDLS and CDR2 YYNGEE come from the germline V gene.

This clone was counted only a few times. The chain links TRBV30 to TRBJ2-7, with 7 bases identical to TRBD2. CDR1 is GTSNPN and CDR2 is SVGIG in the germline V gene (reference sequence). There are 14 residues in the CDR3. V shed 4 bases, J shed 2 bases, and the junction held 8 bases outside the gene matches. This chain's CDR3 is CAWTRGGSAYEQYF. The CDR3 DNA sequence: TGTGCCTGGACCCGCGGCGGGAGTGCCTACGAGCAGTACTTC.

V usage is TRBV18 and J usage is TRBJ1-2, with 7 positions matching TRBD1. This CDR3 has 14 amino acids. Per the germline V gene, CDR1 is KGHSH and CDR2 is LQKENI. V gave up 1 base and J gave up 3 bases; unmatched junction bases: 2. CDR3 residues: CASSPQGADYGYTF. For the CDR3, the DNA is TGTGCCAGCTCACCACAGGGGGCTGACTATGGCTACACCTTC.

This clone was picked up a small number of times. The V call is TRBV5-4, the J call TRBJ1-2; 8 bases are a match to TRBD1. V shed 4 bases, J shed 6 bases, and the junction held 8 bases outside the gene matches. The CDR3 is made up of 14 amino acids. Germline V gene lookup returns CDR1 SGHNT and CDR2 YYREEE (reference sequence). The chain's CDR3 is CASSPPGQEDGYTF. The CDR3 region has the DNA TGTGCCAGCAGCCCCCCGGGACAGGAGGATGGCTACACCTTC.

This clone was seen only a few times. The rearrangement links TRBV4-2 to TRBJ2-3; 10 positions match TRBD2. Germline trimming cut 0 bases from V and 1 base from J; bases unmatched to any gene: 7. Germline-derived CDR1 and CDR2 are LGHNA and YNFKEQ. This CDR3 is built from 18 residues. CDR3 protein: CASSQEGASGRGTDTQYF. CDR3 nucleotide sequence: TGTGCCAGCAGCCAAGAAGGAGCCAGCGGGAGGGGCACAGATACGCAGTATTTT.

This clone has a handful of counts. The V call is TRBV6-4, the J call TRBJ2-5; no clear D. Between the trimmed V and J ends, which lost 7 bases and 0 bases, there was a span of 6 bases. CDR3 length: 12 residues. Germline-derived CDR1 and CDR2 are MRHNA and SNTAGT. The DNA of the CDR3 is TGTGCCAGCACGAGGCACCAAGAGACCCAGTACTTC. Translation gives CASTRHQETQYF.

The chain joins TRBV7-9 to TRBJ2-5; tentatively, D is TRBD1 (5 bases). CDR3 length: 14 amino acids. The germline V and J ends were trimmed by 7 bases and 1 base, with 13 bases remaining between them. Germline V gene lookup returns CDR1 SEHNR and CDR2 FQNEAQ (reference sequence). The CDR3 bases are TGTGCCAGCACCACCAGGGTCAGCCAAGAGACCCAGTACTTC. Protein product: CASTTRVSQETQYF.

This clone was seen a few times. The CDR3 bases are TGTGCCAGCTCACCACCGGGGCCCTCTACCTACGAGCAGTACTTC. The encoded protein is CASSPPGPSTYEQYF. V gene TRBV18 combines with J gene TRBJ2-7, with D possibly matching TRBD1 (5 bases). Germline CDR1 reads KGHSH; CDR2 reads LQKENI. V dropped 0 bases and J dropped 2 bases, with 11 bases sitting between them. This CDR3 contains 15 residues.

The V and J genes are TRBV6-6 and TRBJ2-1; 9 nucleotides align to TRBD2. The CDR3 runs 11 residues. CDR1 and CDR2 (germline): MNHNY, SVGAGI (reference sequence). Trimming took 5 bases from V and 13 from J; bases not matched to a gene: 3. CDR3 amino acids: CASSHGTSQFF. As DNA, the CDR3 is TGTGCCAGCAGTCATGGGACTAGCCAGTTCTTC.

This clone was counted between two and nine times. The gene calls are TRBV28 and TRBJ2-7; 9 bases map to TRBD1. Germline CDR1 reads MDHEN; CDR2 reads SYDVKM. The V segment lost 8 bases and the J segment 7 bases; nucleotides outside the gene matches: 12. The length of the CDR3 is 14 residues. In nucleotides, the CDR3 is TGTGCCAGCTCTCTGACAGGGGGAAATGAGGAGCAGTACTTC. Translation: CASSLTGGNEEQYF.

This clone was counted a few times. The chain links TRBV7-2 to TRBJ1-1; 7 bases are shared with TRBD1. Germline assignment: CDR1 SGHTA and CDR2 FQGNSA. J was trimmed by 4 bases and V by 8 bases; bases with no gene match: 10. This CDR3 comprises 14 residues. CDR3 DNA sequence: TGTGCCAGCGGTTTACGACAGGGAGTCACTGAAGCTTTCTTT. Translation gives CASGLRQGVTEAFF.

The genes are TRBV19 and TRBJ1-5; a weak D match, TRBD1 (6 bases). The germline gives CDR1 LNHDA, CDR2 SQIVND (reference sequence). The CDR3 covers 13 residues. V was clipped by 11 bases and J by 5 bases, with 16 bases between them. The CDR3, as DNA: TGTGCCTCCAGGGGACCGCCCTATCAGCCCCAGCATTTT. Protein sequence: CASRGPPYQPQHF.

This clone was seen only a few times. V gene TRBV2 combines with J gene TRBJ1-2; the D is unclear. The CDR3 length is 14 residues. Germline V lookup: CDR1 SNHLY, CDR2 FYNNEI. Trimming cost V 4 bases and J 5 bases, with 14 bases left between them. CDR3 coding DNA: TGTGCCAGCAGTGGCACTAGACGCGGGTATGGCTACACCTTC. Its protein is CASSGTRRGYGYTF.

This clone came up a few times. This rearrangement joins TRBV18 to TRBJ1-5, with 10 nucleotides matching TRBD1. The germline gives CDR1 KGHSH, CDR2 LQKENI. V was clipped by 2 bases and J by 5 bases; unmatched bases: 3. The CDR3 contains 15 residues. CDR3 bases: TGTGCCAGCTCACCATTAGGGACAGGGGATCAGCCCCAGCATTTT. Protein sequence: CASSPLGTGDQPQHF.

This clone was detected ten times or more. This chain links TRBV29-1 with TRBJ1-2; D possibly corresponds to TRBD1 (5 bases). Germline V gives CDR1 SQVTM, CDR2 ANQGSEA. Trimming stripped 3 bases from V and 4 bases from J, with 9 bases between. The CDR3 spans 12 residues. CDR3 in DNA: TGCAGCGTTGACAGGGACTCCTATGGCTACACCTTC. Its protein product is CSVDRDSYGYTF.

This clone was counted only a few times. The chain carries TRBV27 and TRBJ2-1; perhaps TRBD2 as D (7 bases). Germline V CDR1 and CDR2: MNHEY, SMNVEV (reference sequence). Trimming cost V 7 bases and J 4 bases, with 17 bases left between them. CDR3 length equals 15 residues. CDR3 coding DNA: TGTGCCAGCATTAAAGGGGGGGCGACGTACAATGAGCAGTTCTTC. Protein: CASIKGGATYNEQFF.